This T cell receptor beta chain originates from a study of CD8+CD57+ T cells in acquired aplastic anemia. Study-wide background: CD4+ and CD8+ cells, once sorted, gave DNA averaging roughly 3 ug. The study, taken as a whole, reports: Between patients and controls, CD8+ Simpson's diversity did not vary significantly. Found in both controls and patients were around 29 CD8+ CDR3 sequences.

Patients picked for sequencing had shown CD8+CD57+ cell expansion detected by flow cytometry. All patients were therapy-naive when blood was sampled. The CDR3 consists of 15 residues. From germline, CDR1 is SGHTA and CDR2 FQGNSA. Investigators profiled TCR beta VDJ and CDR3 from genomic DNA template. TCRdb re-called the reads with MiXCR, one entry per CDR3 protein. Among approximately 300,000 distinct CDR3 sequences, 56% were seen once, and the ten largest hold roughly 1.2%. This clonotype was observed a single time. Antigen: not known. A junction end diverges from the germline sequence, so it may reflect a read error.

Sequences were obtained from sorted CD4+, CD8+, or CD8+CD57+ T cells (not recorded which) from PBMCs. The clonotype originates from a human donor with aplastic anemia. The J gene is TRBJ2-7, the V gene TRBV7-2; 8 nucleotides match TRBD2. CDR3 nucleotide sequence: TGCGCCAGCAGCTCCAGCGGGAGTAGGATTTACGAGCAGTACTTC. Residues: CASSSSGSRIYEQYF.